This T cell receptor (beta chain) stems from a study of identifying expanded T cells in peripheral blood. Note on this clone: Its target is not known.

Germline CDR1 and CDR2: MDHEN and SYDVKM. This CDR3 spans 15 amino acids. Trimming cost V 6 bases and J 6 bases; bases outside gene matches: 6. Study outcomes and limitations: Differentially abundant clones: around 1.1 between replicates, about 15 at around 14 days, 18 to 20 at four. Variance in clone template counts between two-week samples significantly increased with total template count across all healthy donors.

Libraries were prepared by immunoSEQ multiplex PCR; TCRdb keeps only in-frame clonotypes and omits some of them. The table has 75,000 to 100,000 clones, 89% seen once. The receptor's source is a person between 18 and 75 years old in good health. The chain carries TRBV28 and TRBJ2-1; TRBD2 aligns across 12 bases. The sample comprised blood. CDR3 region: CASRTPGLAGNEQFF. DNA of the CDR3: TGTGCCAGCAGAACGCCGGGACTAGCGGGCAATGAGCAGTTCTTC.